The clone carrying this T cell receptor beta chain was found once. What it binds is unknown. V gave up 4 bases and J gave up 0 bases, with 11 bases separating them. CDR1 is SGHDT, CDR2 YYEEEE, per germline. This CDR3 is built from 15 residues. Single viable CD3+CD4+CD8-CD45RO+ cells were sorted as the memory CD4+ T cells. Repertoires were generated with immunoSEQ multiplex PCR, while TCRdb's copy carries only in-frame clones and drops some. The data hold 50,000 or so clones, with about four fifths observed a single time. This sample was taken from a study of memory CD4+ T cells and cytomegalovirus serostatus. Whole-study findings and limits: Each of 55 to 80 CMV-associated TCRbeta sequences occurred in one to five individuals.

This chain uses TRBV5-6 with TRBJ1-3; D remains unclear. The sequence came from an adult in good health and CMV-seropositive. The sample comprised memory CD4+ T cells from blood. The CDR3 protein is CASSPRGPSGNTIYF. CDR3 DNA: TGTGCCAGCAGCCCCCGAGGTCCCTCTGGAAACACCATATATTTT.